This is a list of T cell receptor beta chains from one sample in a study of blood T cell repertoires in COVID-19. TCRdb keeps only in-frame clones here, not all; method: immunoSEQ multiplex PCR. The data hold over 450,000 clones, with approximately 88% observed a single time. Sequencing used peripheral blood. These receptors were collected from a woman in her fifties or sixties with COVID-19, enrolled during active disease. Each CDR3 is given with its conserved first and last residue. The order of the fields is J gene, clone size, D gene, V gene, CDR3 DNA, CDR3 protein. A D gene is named only where the DNA matches it firmly. Only part of the rows carry a size: once, few, many, or a class if the clone is expanded.

TRBJ1-1	NA	NA	TRBV18	TGTGCCAGCTCACCACCGGGGGCCATGAACACTGAAGCTTTCTTT	CASSPPGAMNTEAFF
TRBJ2-1	NA	NA	TRBV18	TGTGCCAGCGCCCGGGACAACGATTACAATGAGCAGTTCTTC	CASARDNDYNEQFF
TRBJ2-2	NA	NA	TRBV2	TGTGCCAGCAGTGAAACAGCCCCCTCCGGGGAGCTGTTTTTT	CASSETAPSGELFF
TRBJ1-5	NA	TRBD1	TRBV10-2	TGCGCCAGCGCGACAGGGGAGGAGCCCCAGCATTTT	CASATGEEPQHF
TRBJ1-4	NA	TRBD1	TRBV15	TGTGCCACCAGCCGGGGGCGGGGACAGGGGAGTGAAAAACTGTTTTTT	CATSRGRGQGSEKLFF
TRBJ2-7	NA	TRBD1	TRBV19	TGTGCCAGTAGTATGGGGACAGGGAGCTACGAGCAGTACTTC	CASSMGTGSYEQYF
TRBJ1-6	NA	NA	TRBV12-5	TGTGCTAGTGGGACTCTGGGGGGAGGAGGTTCACCCCTCCACTTT	CASGTLGGGGSPLHF
TRBJ2-3	NA	TRBD1	TRBV28	TGTGCCAGCAGTGGCGAACAGGGGACAGATACGCAGTATTTT	CASSGEQGTDTQYF
TRBJ2-3	NA	TRBD1	TRBV19	TGTGCCAGTAGGGGCAGGGACAGGGTCCTCACAGATACGCAGTATTTT	CASRGRDRVLTDTQYF
TRBJ1-1	NA	TRBD1	TRBV5-1	TGCGCCAGCAGCACCGGGGACAGAATGATGAACACTGAAGCTTTCTTT	CASSTGDRMMNTEAFF
TRBJ1-2	NA	NA	TRBV6-5	TGTGCCAGCAGTTTGGGACTTCCGGATGCCTATGGCTACACCTTC	CASSLGLPDAYGYTF
TRBJ2-3	NA	NA	TRBV29-1	TGCAGCGCCAAGGACAGACAAAGATCAGATACGCAGTATTTT	CSAKDRQRSDTQYF
TRBJ1-1	NA	TRBD1	TRBV30	TGTGCCTGGAGCCTAAACAGGGGGAGCGGAGCTTTCTTT	CAWSLNRGSGAFF
TRBJ2-2	NA	NA	TRBV28	TGTGCCAGCAGTCGAGGGGGGGTTTACACCGGGGAGCTGTTTTTT	CASSRGGVYTGELFF
TRBJ1-3	NA	NA	TRBV6-5	TGTGCCAGCAGTTACGGCGGCAGCTCTGGAAACACCATATATTTT	CASSYGGSSGNTIYF
TRBJ2-5	NA	TRBD2	TRBV7-6	TGTGCCAGCAGCTTAGGAAGCGGGGGGGGAGAGACCCAGTACTTC	CASSLGSGGGETQYF
TRBJ2-7	NA	TRBD1	TRBV5-1	TGCGCCAGCACCGAGGAGACAGGGGGGCTCTCCTACGAGCAGTACTTC	CASTEETGGLSYEQYF
TRBJ2-3	NA	NA	TRBV6-5	TGTGCCAGCAGTTACTCCCCGCGGGGAGATACGCAGTATTTT	CASSYSPRGDTQYF
TRBJ2-3	NA	TRBD2	TRBV27	TGTGCCAGCAACCCTAGCGGGGTTGATACGCAGTATTTT	CASNPSGVDTQYF
TRBJ2-1	NA	TRBD2	TRBV5-4	TGTGCCAGCAGCTTGGCACTAGCGGGGTGGAATGAGCAGTTCTTC	CASSLALAGWNEQFF
TRBJ2-7	NA	TRBD1	TRBV28	TGTGCCAGCAGTCGTCTAGGACAGGGCTCCTACGAGCAGTACTTC	CASSRLGQGSYEQYF
TRBJ1-1	NA	NA	TRBV4-1	TGCGCCAGCAGCCGCCGAGACTTCGACACTGAAGCTTTCTTT	CASSRRDFDTEAFF
TRBJ1-2	NA	NA	TRBV2	TGTGCCAGCCTGACTGACAGCTTCTATGGCTACACCTTC	CASLTDSFYGYTF
TRBJ2-2	few	NA	TRBV19	TGTGCCAGTCATGCCGGCGGGGAGCTGTTTTTT	CASHAGGELFF
TRBJ1-2	NA	NA	TRBV12-3/TRBV12-4	TGTGCCAGCAGTCTGGGTAGCGGCTACACCTTC	CASSLGSGYTF
TRBJ1-2	NA	NA	TRBV6-5	TGTGCCAGCAGTTACTCGCAGTTTAACTATGGCTACACCTTC	CASSYSQFNYGYTF
TRBJ2-7	NA	NA	TRBV12-3/TRBV12-4	TGTGCCAGCAGTCCCTCACAGGAGTGGGAGCAGTACTTC	CASSPSQEWEQYF
TRBJ1-1	NA	NA	TRBV6-5	TGTGCCAGCAGTTCAACAGGGCCGGACACTGAAGCTTTCTTT	CASSSTGPDTEAFF
TRBJ2-2	NA	NA	TRBV19	TGTGCCAGTAGTATGGCGGCGGGTTACAGGGGGGGAAACACCGGGGAGCTGTTTTTT	CASSMAAGYRGGNTGELFF
TRBJ1-1	NA	NA	TRBV30	TGTGCCTGGAGTTTAACAGGATGGGGAACTGAAGCTTTCTTT	CAWSLTGWGTEAFF
TRBJ2-2	NA	NA	TRBV6-6	TGTGCCAGCACCGAAGGGGGGGCAGGTACCGGGGAGCTGTTTTTT	CASTEGGAGTGELFF
TRBJ1-2	NA	NA	TRBV21-1	TGTGCCAGCTGCTACGACAGGGTCGCTAACTATGGCTACACCTTC	CASCYDRVANYGYTF
TRBJ1-5	NA	NA	TRBV6-2/TRBV6-3	TGTGCCAGCAGTTTCGGGGGGCAACAGCCCCAGCATTTT	CASSFGGQQPQHF
TRBJ1-3	NA	TRBD1	TRBV24-1	TGTGCCACCCCCCATCTCGACAGGGTACACACCATATATTTT	CATPHLDRVHTIYF
TRBJ2-1	NA	TRBD2	TRBV10-1	TGCGCCAGCAGTGAGGCCGGTCTAGCGGGGGGAGAGCAGTTCTTC	CASSEAGLAGGEQFF
TRBJ2-2	NA	TRBD1	TRBV5-4	TGTGCCAGCAGATCACAGGGGGCAAGGACCGGGGAGCTGTTTTTT	CASRSQGARTGELFF
TRBJ1-6	NA	TRBD1	TRBV18	TGTGCCAGCTCAGAGGGACAGGAGGGCCTTTCACCCCTCCACTTT	CASSEGQEGLSPLHF
TRBJ1-6	NA	TRBD1	TRBV30	TGTGCCTGGAGTGTAGGACAGGGCGATAATTCACCCCTCCACTTT	CAWSVGQGDNSPLHF
TRBJ1-5	NA	NA	TRBV3-1/TRBV3-2	TGTGCCAGCAGCCAAGTCGCGGGTCAGCCCCAGCATTTT	CASSQVAGQPQHF
TRBJ1-4	NA	TRBD1	TRBV3-1/TRBV3-2	TGTGCCAGCAGCTTCGGGACAGGGGATGAAAAACTGTTTTTT	CASSFGTGDEKLFF
TRBJ1-1	NA	TRBD1	TRBV24-1	TGTGCCACCAGTGATTGCGGACAGGGGGCGCTAACAGGCACTGAAGCTTTCTTT	CATSDCGQGALTGTEAFF
TRBJ2-7	NA	TRBD2	TRBV13	TGTGCCAGCAGCGGAGCAGGGACTAGCGTGAGCTCCTACGAGCAGTACTTC	CASSGAGTSVSSYEQYF
TRBJ1-2	NA	NA	TRBV12-3/TRBV12-4	TGTGCCAGCAGCCCTACAGGGCCAGAGGGCTACACCTTC	CASSPTGPEGYTF
TRBJ1-2	NA	TRBD1	TRBV19	TGTGCCAGCTTGGACAGGATCTATTCTCTAGATGGCTACACCTTC	CASLDRIYSLDGYTF
TRBJ1-1	NA	NA	TRBV20-1	TGCAGTGCTAGTCCAGATCCCCCTGAAGCTTTCTTT	CSASPDPPEAFF
TRBJ1-1	NA	NA	TRBV30	TGTGCCTGGAGTATAATGAACACTGAAGCTTTCTTT	CAWSIMNTEAFF
TRBJ2-1	NA	NA	TRBV18	TGTGCCAGCTCACCTCAGGGGCGAAGGAAGAATGAGCAGTTCTTC	CASSPQGRRKNEQFF
TRBJ2-1	NA	TRBD2	TRBV5-1	TGCGCCAGCAGCCTTGGGAAGACTAGCAGCTACAATGAGCAGTTCTTC	CASSLGKTSSYNEQFF
TRBJ2-3	NA	TRBD1	TRBV11-1	TGTGCCAGCAGCTCTCCGGGACAGGGGAGCAATACGCAGTATTTT	CASSSPGQGSNTQYF
TRBJ1-5	NA	NA	TRBV4-1	TGCGCCAGCAGCCAAAGACAGGCTGATAGCAATCAGCCCCAGCATTTT	CASSQRQADSNQPQHF
TRBJ1-3	NA	NA	TRBV30	TGTGCCTGGGCCATCGGGGGTTTGGGAAACACCATATATTTT	CAWAIGGLGNTIYF
TRBJ1-2	NA	NA	TRBV18	TGTGCCAGCTCACCAGTGGAGAAAGATGGCTACACCTTC	CASSPVEKDGYTF
TRBJ2-7	NA	TRBD1	TRBV4-2	TGTGCCAGCAGCCTGACAGGGGACGAGCAGTACTTC	CASSLTGDEQYF